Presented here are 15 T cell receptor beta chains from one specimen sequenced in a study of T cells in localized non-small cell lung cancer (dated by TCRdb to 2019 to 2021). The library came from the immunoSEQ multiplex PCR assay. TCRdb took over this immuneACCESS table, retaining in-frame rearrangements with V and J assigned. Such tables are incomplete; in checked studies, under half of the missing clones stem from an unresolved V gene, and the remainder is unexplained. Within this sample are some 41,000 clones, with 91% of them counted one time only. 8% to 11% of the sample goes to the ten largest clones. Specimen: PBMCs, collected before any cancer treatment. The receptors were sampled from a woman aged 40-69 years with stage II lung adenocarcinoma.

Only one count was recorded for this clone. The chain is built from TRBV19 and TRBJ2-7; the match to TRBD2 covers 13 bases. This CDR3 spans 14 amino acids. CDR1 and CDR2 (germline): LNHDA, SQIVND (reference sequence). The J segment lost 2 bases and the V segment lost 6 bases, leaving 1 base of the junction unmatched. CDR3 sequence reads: CASRGLAGAYEQYF. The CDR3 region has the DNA TGTGCCAGTAGAGGACTAGCGGGAGCCTACGAGCAGTACTTC.

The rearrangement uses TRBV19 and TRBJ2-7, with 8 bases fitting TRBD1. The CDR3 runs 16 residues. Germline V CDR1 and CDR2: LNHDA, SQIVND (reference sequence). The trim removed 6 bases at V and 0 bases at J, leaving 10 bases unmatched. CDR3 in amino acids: CASSRGGTGFSYEQYF. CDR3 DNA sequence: TGTGCCAGTAGCAGGGGCGGGACAGGATTCTCCTACGAGCAGTACTTC.

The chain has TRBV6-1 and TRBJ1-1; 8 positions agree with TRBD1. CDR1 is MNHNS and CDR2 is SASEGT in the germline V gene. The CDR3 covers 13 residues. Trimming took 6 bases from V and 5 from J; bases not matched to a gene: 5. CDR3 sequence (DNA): TGTGCCAGCAGGGTTACAGGGGGGACTGAAGCTTTCTTT. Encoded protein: CASRVTGGTEAFF.

The DNA for the CDR3 is TGTGCCAGCAGTTTAACAGGGTCTGGAAACACCATATATTTT. Protein: CASSLTGSGNTIYF. The chain couples TRBV6-1 to TRBJ1-3, with D possibly being TRBD1 (6 bases). The CDR3 totals 14 residues. Germline V gene sequence: CDR1 MNHNS, CDR2 SASEGT. Trimming shortened V by 5 bases and J by 1 base, and 9 bases separated the two germline ends.

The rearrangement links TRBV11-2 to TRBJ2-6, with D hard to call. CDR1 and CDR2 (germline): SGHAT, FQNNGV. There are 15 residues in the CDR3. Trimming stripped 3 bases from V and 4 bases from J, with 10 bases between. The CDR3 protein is CASSFEPAGANVLTF. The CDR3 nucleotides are TGTGCCAGCAGCTTTGAGCCAGCCGGGGCCAACGTCCTGACTTTC.

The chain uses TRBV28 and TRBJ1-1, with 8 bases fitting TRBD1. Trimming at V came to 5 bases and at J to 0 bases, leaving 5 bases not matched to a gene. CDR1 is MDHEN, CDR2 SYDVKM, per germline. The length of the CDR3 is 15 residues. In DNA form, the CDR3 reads TGTGCCAGCAGTCTTGGGACAGGAGTGAACACTGAAGCTTTCTTT. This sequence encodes CASSLGTGVNTEAFF.

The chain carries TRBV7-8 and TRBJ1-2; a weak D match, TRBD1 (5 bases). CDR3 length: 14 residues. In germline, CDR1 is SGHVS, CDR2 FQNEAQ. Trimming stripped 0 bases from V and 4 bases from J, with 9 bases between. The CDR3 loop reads CASSLAGGTYGYTF. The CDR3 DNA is TGTGCCAGCAGCTTAGCGGGGGGGACCTATGGCTACACCTTC. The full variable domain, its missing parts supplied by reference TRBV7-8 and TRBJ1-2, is GAGVSQSPRYKVAKRGQDVALRCDPISGHVSLFWYQQALGQGPEFLTYFQNEAQLDKSGLPSDRFFAERPEGSVSTLKIQRTQQEDSAVYLCASSLAGGTYGYTFGSGTRLTVV.

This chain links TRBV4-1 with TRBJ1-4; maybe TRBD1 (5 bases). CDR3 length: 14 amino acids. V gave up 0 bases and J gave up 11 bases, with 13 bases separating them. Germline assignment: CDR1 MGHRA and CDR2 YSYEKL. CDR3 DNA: TGCGCCAGCAGCCAAGATCCCCGGACAAAGAAACTGTTTTTT. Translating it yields CASSQDPRTKKLFF.

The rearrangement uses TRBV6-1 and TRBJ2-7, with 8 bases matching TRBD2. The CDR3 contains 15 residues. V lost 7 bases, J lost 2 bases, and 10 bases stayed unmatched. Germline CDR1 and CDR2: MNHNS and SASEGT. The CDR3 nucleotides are TGTGCCAGCATCCCCTTGACTAGCGCTCCCTACGAGCAGTACTTC. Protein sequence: CASIPLTSAPYEQYF.

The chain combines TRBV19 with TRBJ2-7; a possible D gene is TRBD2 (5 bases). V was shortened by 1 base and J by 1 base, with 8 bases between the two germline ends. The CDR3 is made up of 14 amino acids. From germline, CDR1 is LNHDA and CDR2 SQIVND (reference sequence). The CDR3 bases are TGTGCCAGTAGTATAGGAGGGTTGTCCTACGAGCAGTACTTC. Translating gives CASSIGGLSYEQYF.

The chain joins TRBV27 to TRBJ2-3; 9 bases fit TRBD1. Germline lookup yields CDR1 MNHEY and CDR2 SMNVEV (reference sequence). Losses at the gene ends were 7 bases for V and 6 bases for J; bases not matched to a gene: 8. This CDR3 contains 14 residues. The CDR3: CASTRDREADTQYF. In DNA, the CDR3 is TGTGCCAGCACACGGGACAGGGAGGCCGATACGCAGTATTTT.

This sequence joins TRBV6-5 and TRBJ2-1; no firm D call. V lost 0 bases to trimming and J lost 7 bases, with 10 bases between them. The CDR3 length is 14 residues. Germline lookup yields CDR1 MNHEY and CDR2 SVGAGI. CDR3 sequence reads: CASSYSWAGNEQFF. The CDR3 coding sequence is TGTGCCAGCAGTTACTCATGGGCCGGGAATGAGCAGTTCTTC.

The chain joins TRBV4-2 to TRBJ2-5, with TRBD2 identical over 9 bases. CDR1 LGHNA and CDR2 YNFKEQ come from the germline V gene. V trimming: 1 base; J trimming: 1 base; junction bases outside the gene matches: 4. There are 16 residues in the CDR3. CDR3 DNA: TGTGCCAGCAGCCAAGTGGGTAGCGGGGGCCAAGAGACCCAGTACTTC. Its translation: CASSQVGSGGQETQYF.

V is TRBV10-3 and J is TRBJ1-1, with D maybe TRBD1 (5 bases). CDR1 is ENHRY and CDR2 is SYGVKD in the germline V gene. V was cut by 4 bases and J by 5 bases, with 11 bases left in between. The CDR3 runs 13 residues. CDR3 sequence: CAISGPGITEAFF. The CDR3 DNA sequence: TGTGCCATCAGTGGTCCAGGGATTACTGAAGCTTTCTTT.

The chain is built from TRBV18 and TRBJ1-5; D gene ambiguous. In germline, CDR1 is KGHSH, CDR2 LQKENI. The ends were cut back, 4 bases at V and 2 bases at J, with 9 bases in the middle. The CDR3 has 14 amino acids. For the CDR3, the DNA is TGTGCCAGCTCACTGGCTGTGCGCAATCAGCCCCAGCATTTT. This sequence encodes CASSLAVRNQPQHF.